What follows describes a single TCR beta chain. The data are from a study of shared T cell receptors in the human thymus. Generated by immunoSEQ multiplex PCR, the TCRdb table keeps only in-frame clones and is missing some. Here the sample spans about 380,000 clones, approximately 95% being singletons. This TCR was sampled from a human donor. Sequenced material: thymocytes.

CDR3 DNA: TGTGCCAGCTCATTCCGACAGGATGTTAACTATGGCTACACCTTC. Translating it yields CASSFRQDVNYGYTF. The genes are TRBV18 and TRBJ1-2, with D possibly TRBD1 on 6 matching bases. Germline assignment: CDR1 KGHSH and CDR2 LQKENI. This CDR3 comprises 15 residues. Trimming pared 5 bases from V and 1 base from J, leaving 14 bases between.